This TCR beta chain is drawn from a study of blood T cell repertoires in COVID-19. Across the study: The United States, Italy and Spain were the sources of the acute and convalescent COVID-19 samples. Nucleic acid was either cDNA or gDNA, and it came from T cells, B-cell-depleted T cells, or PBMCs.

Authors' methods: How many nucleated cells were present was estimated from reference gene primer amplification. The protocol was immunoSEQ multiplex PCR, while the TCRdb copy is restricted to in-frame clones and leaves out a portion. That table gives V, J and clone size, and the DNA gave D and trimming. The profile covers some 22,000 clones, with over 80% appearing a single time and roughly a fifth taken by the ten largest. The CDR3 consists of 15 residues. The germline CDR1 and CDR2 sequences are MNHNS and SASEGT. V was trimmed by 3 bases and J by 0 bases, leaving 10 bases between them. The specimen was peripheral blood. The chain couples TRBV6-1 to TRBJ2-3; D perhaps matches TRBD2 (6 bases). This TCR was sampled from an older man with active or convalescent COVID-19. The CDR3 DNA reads TGTGCCAGCAGTGAGTCCGGGACTAGCACAGATACGCAGTATTTT. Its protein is CASSESGTSTDTQYF.